The sequence of this T cell receptor (beta chain) was determined in a study of T cells after yellow fever vaccination. This clonotype was counted only a few times. They built TCR cDNA with 5'RACE template switching, a step that put in a universal primer site and UMIs. Each CDR3 protein is one row after TCRdb ran MiXCR on the 5' RACE reads. The sample lists about 630,000 distinct CDR3 sequences, about 12% occurring once. V lost 2 bases, J lost 2 bases, and 15 bases lay in between. The germline V gene has CDR1 MNHEY and CDR2 SVGEGT. This CDR3 is built from 16 residues. V and J are TRBV6-2 or TRBV6-3 and TRBJ2-5; D is uncertain. This sequence originates from a man aged 25 to 40 who received the YFV17D yellow fever vaccine. This material consisted of PBMCs, taken on the day of the yellow fever booster vaccination. CDR3 region: CASSYDGRRKQETQYF. CDR3 DNA sequence: TGTGCCAGCAGTTACGACGGCAGGCGAAAACAAGAGACCCAGTACTTC.